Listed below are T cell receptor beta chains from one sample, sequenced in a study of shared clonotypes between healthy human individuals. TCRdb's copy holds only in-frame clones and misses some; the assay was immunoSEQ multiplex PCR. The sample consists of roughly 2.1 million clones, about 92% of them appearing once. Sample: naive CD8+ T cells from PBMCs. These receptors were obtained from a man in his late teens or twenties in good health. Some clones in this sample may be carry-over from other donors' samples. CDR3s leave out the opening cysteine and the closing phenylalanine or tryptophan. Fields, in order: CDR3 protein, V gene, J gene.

ASSQDYVASEQY	TRBV4-1	TRBJ2-7
SVLGGFYNEQF	TRBV29-1	TRBJ2-1
ATSGGGTSKKNIQY	TRBV15	TRBJ2-4
ASTGNRVGYT	TRBV6-5	TRBJ1-2
ASSLLEGTEAF	TRBV7-6	TRBJ1-1
ANGYADNYGYT	TRBV10-3	TRBJ1-2
ASSETQVYRGSSGANVLT	TRBV6-1	TRBJ2-6
ASSQRKNTEAF	TRBV4-1	TRBJ1-1
ASSLAAGGLYEQY	TRBV7-9	TRBJ2-7
ASAPGDSYNEQF	TRBV28	TRBJ2-1
ASSRTEPVETQY	TRBV28	TRBJ2-5
ASSPTSGREYEQF	TRBV4-3	TRBJ2-1
ASSLWTGGLNEQF	TRBV5-1	TRBJ2-1
AISAVGTSGYEQY	TRBV10-3	TRBJ2-7
ASSFSRTSGSYEQY	TRBV28	TRBJ2-7
ASSFSSRLANEKLF	TRBV28	TRBJ1-4
ASSLAGGPGNEQF	TRBV7-3	TRBJ2-1
SVEGTHKSYEQY	TRBV29-1	TRBJ2-7
ASSKGGWASIAEQY	TRBV5-4	TRBJ2-7
ASSQDLGQGGAWDEQY	TRBV4-3	TRBJ2-7
ASSLEYSGIETQY	TRBV13	TRBJ2-5
ASSTKQGHEAF	TRBV11-2	TRBJ1-1
ASSLYLNTEAF	TRBV27	TRBJ1-1
ASIGTGAYEQY	TRBV27	TRBJ2-7
ASSFLGGNQPQH	TRBV27	TRBJ1-5
ASSGGALGYGYT	TRBV7-9	TRBJ1-2
ASSWDRGHGELF	TRBV6-1	TRBJ2-2
AISDGTTYEQY	TRBV10-3	TRBJ2-7
ASGSEDPNEQF	TRBV12-5	TRBJ2-1
ASSWGPDNEQF	TRBV5-6	TRBJ2-1
ASSDRDDGSEGYT	TRBV10-2	TRBJ1-2
SVLGGGGNEQF	TRBV29-1	TRBJ2-1
ASSPKRTGGSDGYT	TRBV5-1	TRBJ1-2
ASSSLGHEQF	TRBV27	TRBJ2-1
ASSLRTGHTDTQY	TRBV7-6	TRBJ2-3
ASSRDWGSYNEQF	TRBV4-3	TRBJ2-1
ASSQEVRDTQY	TRBV14	TRBJ2-3
ASSRSTGPNQPQH	TRBV6-6	TRBJ1-5
ASSEAQRGRRSPLH	TRBV2	TRBJ1-6
ASSPLAGEKRDEQY	TRBV7-2	TRBJ2-7
ASSPAGKSTDTQY	TRBV5-4	TRBJ2-3
SATGFYEQY	TRBV29-1	-